Listed below are T cell receptor beta chains from one sample, sequenced in a study of blood T cell repertoires in COVID-19. TCRdb's copy holds only in-frame clones and misses some; the assay was immunoSEQ multiplex PCR. Among 30,000 to 50,000 clones, 79% were seen once, and the ten largest hold approximately 20%. What was sequenced was peripheral blood. Source of these receptors: a man in his 70s with acute or convalescent COVID-19. Both conserved end residues are part of each CDR3. Each record gives: clone size, D gene, V gene, J gene, CDR3 DNA, CDR3 protein. D genes are given only for firm matches. Expanded clones are given a class, and other clones once, few, many or no size at all.

clone size: .; D gene: TRBD2; V gene: TRBV6-2/TRBV6-3; J gene: TRBJ2-2; CDR3 DNA: TGTGCCAGCAGTTACTCTAGCGGGAGAACCGGGGAGCTGTTTTTT; CDR3 protein: CASSYSSGRTGELFF
clone size: .; D gene: TRBD1; V gene: TRBV10-3; J gene: TRBJ1-1; CDR3 DNA: TGTGCCATCAGCGGGGACAGGGCGAACACTGAAGCTTTCTTT; CDR3 protein: CAISGDRANTEAFF
clone size: .; D gene: TRBD1; V gene: TRBV29-1; J gene: TRBJ2-7; CDR3 DNA: TGCAGCGTTAGGGGACAGGGGGCCTACGAGCAGTACTTC; CDR3 protein: CSVRGQGAYEQYF
clone size: few; D gene: .; V gene: TRBV28; J gene: TRBJ1-4; CDR3 DNA: TGTGCCAGCAGTTTATGGGAGGGAAGCTCAACTAATGAAAAACTGTTTTTT; CDR3 protein: CASSLWEGSSTNEKLFF
clone size: .; D gene: .; V gene: TRBV19; J gene: TRBJ1-5; CDR3 DNA: TGTGCCAGTATGCCGCCGGGGAGGGAAGGCGATATATGGAGCAATCAGCCCCAGCATTTT; CDR3 protein: CASMPPGREGDIWSNQPQHF
clone size: .; D gene: TRBD1; V gene: TRBV27; J gene: TRBJ2-1; CDR3 DNA: TGTGCCAGCAGGGACAGGGGCACAAACCACAATGAGCAGTTCTTC; CDR3 protein: CASRDRGTNHNEQFF
clone size: .; D gene: .; V gene: TRBV19; J gene: TRBJ1-5; CDR3 DNA: TGTGCCAGTAGTCTACAAATTCTGTCACGTCGGGGAGCCCAGCATTTT; CDR3 protein: CASSLQILSRRGAQHF
clone size: once; D gene: TRBD1; V gene: TRBV28; J gene: TRBJ1-6; CDR3 DNA: TGTGCCAGCAGTTTCCCTCCCAGGACAGGTGGTTCACCCCTCCACTTT; CDR3 protein: CASSFPPRTGGSPLHF
clone size: .; D gene: TRBD2; V gene: TRBV24-1; J gene: TRBJ2-1; CDR3 DNA: TGTGCCACCAGTGACCAAAGCGGGGATACCTACAATGAGCAGTTCTTC; CDR3 protein: CATSDQSGDTYNEQFF
clone size: .; D gene: TRBD2; V gene: TRBV10-3; J gene: TRBJ2-4; CDR3 DNA: TGTGCCATCAGCGCTGGACTAGCGGGAGGCCAAAAAAACATTCAGTACTTC; CDR3 protein: CAISAGLAGGQKNIQYF
clone size: few; D gene: TRBD2; V gene: TRBV19; J gene: TRBJ2-7; CDR3 DNA: TGTGCCACCAGGTCCCCTAGCGGGCTAAACGAGCAGTACTTC; CDR3 protein: CATRSPSGLNEQYF
clone size: .; D gene: .; V gene: TRBV7-8; J gene: TRBJ1-4; CDR3 DNA: TGTGCCAGCAGCTTAGTAGCTGAAAAACTGTTTTTT; CDR3 protein: CASSLVAEKLFF
clone size: .; D gene: TRBD2; V gene: TRBV12-5; J gene: TRBJ2-1; CDR3 DNA: TGTGCTAGTGGTTTGGTGGCTAGCGGGAGGCTCAACAATGAGCAGTTCTTC; CDR3 protein: CASGLVASGRLNNEQFF
clone size: .; D gene: TRBD2; V gene: TRBV9; J gene: TRBJ2-1; CDR3 DNA: TGTGCCAGCAGCACCCGGGCGGGGGGGGCCTCTGAGCAGTTCTTC; CDR3 protein: CASSTRAGGASEQFF
clone size: .; D gene: TRBD1; V gene: TRBV3-1/TRBV3-2; J gene: TRBJ2-1; CDR3 DNA: TGTGCCAGCAGCCAAGCCGGGACAGGGGTCAATGAGCAGTTCTTC; CDR3 protein: CASSQAGTGVNEQFF
clone size: .; D gene: TRBD2; V gene: TRBV5-1; J gene: TRBJ2-2; CDR3 DNA: TGCGCCAGCAGCCGCAGAGCGGGAGATGCCACCGGGGAGCTGTTTTTT; CDR3 protein: CASSRRAGDATGELFF
clone size: few; D gene: .; V gene: TRBV15; J gene: TRBJ1-5; CDR3 DNA: TGTGCCACCAGCAGAGATCGGGGAGTGGAGGCCCAGCATTTT; CDR3 protein: CATSRDRGVEAQHF
clone size: .; D gene: TRBD2; V gene: TRBV10-3; J gene: TRBJ2-2; CDR3 DNA: TGTGCCACCGAGAGACTAGCGGGAGCGAACACCGGGGAGCTGTTTTTT; CDR3 protein: CATERLAGANTGELFF
clone size: .; D gene: .; V gene: TRBV10-1; J gene: TRBJ2-5; CDR3 DNA: TGCGCCAGCAGTGAGGGCGGGTCCCAAGAGACCCAGTACTTC; CDR3 protein: CASSEGGSQETQYF
clone size: .; D gene: .; V gene: TRBV12-5; J gene: TRBJ1-5; CDR3 DNA: TGTGCTAGTGGTTTCCAAAATGAGCCCCAGCATTTT; CDR3 protein: CASGFQNEPQHF
clone size: few; D gene: .; V gene: TRBV4-1; J gene: TRBJ2-7; CDR3 DNA: TGCGCCAGCAGCCGGGGCGGGGGCCTCCACTCCTACGAGCAGTACTTC; CDR3 protein: CASSRGGGLHSYEQYF
clone size: .; D gene: .; V gene: TRBV2; J gene: TRBJ1-2; CDR3 DNA: TGTGCCAGCAGTGAGGCAGGGGTCCTCTATAACTATGGCTACACCTTC; CDR3 protein: CASSEAGVLYNYGYTF
clone size: once; D gene: .; V gene: TRBV7-9; J gene: TRBJ2-2; CDR3 DNA: TGTGCCAGCAGCTTAACCCAGGGATCGTACACCGGGGAGCTGTTTTTT; CDR3 protein: CASSLTQGSYTGELFF
clone size: once; D gene: TRBD1; V gene: TRBV7-8; J gene: TRBJ2-5; CDR3 DNA: TGTGCCAGCAGCTTCGTTGGCCTACGGACAGGGAAGGGAGAGACCCAGTACTTC; CDR3 protein: CASSFVGLRTGKGETQYF
clone size: .; D gene: TRBD2; V gene: TRBV12-5; J gene: TRBJ2-1; CDR3 DNA: TGTGCTAGTGGTCCCACTTTCCAACTAGCGGGAGCCGGCTACAATGAGCAGTTCTTC; CDR3 protein: CASGPTFQLAGAGYNEQFF
clone size: .; D gene: .; V gene: TRBV7-8; J gene: TRBJ1-2; CDR3 DNA: TGTGCCAGCTCCACAGGGTTCTATGGCTACACCTTC; CDR3 protein: CASSTGFYGYTF
clone size: .; D gene: .; V gene: TRBV7-2; J gene: TRBJ2-1; CDR3 DNA: TGTGCCAGCAGCTTACCCCACCTTAGCGCGAGGCAGTTCTTC; CDR3 protein: CASSLPHLSARQFF
clone size: .; D gene: .; V gene: TRBV19; J gene: TRBJ2-7; CDR3 DNA: TGTGCCAGTAGTATTTCTTCACGGAGCGTCTCCTACGAGCAGTACTTC; CDR3 protein: CASSISSRSVSYEQYF
clone size: few; D gene: .; V gene: TRBV28; J gene: TRBJ2-2; CDR3 DNA: TGTGCCAGCAGAATACAGGGAGCCGGGGAGCTGTTTTTT; CDR3 protein: CASRIQGAGELFF
clone size: .; D gene: .; V gene: TRBV12-3/TRBV12-4; J gene: TRBJ1-2; CDR3 DNA: TGTGCCAGCAGTACAGCTATTAACTATGGCTACACCTTC; CDR3 protein: CASSTAINYGYTF
clone size: few; D gene: TRBD2; V gene: TRBV6-1; J gene: TRBJ2-7; CDR3 DNA: TGTGCCAGCAGTGAAGCAGCGGGAGGGCCATTTGAGCAGTACTTC; CDR3 protein: CASSEAAGGPFEQYF
clone size: .; D gene: .; V gene: TRBV5-1; J gene: TRBJ2-1; CDR3 DNA: TGCGCCAGCAGCTTACAGGGATACAATGAGCAGTTCTTC; CDR3 protein: CASSLQGYNEQFF
clone size: .; D gene: .; V gene: TRBV10-3; J gene: TRBJ2-7; CDR3 DNA: TGTGCCATCAGTGACAGCTACGAGCAGTACTTC; CDR3 protein: CAISDSYEQYF
clone size: .; D gene: TRBD2; V gene: TRBV7-2; J gene: TRBJ2-5; CDR3 DNA: TGTGCCAGCACTAGCGGGCGATACCAAGAGACCCAGTACTTC; CDR3 protein: CASTSGRYQETQYF
clone size: .; D gene: .; V gene: TRBV3-1/TRBV3-2; J gene: TRBJ2-3; CDR3 DNA: TGTGCCAGCAGCCAAGAGGAAGCTACCGACTCCCGCACAGATACGCAGTATTTT; CDR3 protein: CASSQEEATDSRTDTQYF
clone size: .; D gene: .; V gene: TRBV3-1/TRBV3-2; J gene: TRBJ2-7; CDR3 DNA: TGTGCCAGCAGCCAGTCCCCTCCCGAAGCCACCTACGAGCAGTACTTC; CDR3 protein: CASSQSPPEATYEQYF
clone size: .; D gene: TRBD1; V gene: TRBV20-1; J gene: TRBJ1-5; CDR3 DNA: TGCAGTGCTAGTTCCTCAGGGGGCGCATGGAGCAATCAGCCCCAGCATTTT; CDR3 protein: CSASSSGGAWSNQPQHF
clone size: medium-sized; D gene: TRBD2; V gene: TRBV7-9; J gene: TRBJ2-1; CDR3 DNA: TGTGCCAGCAGCCCACCCGCGGGGAGCGGGAGGGCCCGTTACAATGAGCAGTTCTTC; CDR3 protein: CASSPPAGSGRARYNEQFF
clone size: .; D gene: TRBD2; V gene: TRBV19; J gene: TRBJ2-2; CDR3 DNA: TGTGCCAGTAGTAGGGGACTAACCGGGGAGCTGTTTTTT; CDR3 protein: CASSRGLTGELFF
clone size: once; D gene: TRBD2; V gene: TRBV4-1; J gene: TRBJ2-3; CDR3 DNA: TGCGCCAGCAGCCAAGAGGGGACTAGCGGGAGCTGGAATACGCAGTATTTT; CDR3 protein: CASSQEGTSGSWNTQYF
clone size: .; D gene: .; V gene: TRBV15; J gene: TRBJ1-4; CDR3 DNA: TGTGCCACCAGCCTCCAGCGCAGGGTCGAAAAACTGTTTTTT; CDR3 protein: CATSLQRRVEKLFF
clone size: .; D gene: TRBD1; V gene: TRBV15; J gene: TRBJ1-1; CDR3 DNA: TGTGCCACCAGTTTAGGGGGCTCGGTGACTGAAGCTTTCTTT; CDR3 protein: CATSLGGSVTEAFF
clone size: few; D gene: TRBD1; V gene: TRBV25-1; J gene: TRBJ1-2; CDR3 DNA: TGTGCCAGCAGTGAATATATGACAGGGGGTGGCTACACCTTC; CDR3 protein: CASSEYMTGGGYTF
clone size: .; D gene: .; V gene: TRBV27; J gene: TRBJ1-3; CDR3 DNA: TGTGCCAGCAGGGGCATCAGGGGAGGAAACACCATATATTTT; CDR3 protein: CASRGIRGGNTIYF
clone size: .; D gene: TRBD1; V gene: TRBV7-9; J gene: TRBJ1-1; CDR3 DNA: TGTGCCAGCAGCTCGAGGACAGGGGCGCTGAACACTGAAGCTTTCTTT; CDR3 protein: CASSSRTGALNTEAFF
clone size: .; D gene: TRBD1; V gene: TRBV3-1/TRBV3-2; J gene: TRBJ1-1; CDR3 DNA: TGTGCCAGCAGCCAAGTAAGGGGGCAGAGGAACACTGAAGCTTTCTTT; CDR3 protein: CASSQVRGQRNTEAFF
clone size: .; D gene: .; V gene: TRBV14; J gene: TRBJ2-2; CDR3 DNA: TGTGCCAGCAGCCAAGGACTCGGGAGAGGGACCGGGGAGCTGTTTTTT; CDR3 protein: CASSQGLGRGTGELFF
clone size: once; D gene: .; V gene: TRBV12-3/TRBV12-4; J gene: TRBJ1-5; CDR3 DNA: TGTGCCAGCAGTTTAAATTCCCAGGGAACCCAGCATTTT; CDR3 protein: CASSLNSQGTQHF